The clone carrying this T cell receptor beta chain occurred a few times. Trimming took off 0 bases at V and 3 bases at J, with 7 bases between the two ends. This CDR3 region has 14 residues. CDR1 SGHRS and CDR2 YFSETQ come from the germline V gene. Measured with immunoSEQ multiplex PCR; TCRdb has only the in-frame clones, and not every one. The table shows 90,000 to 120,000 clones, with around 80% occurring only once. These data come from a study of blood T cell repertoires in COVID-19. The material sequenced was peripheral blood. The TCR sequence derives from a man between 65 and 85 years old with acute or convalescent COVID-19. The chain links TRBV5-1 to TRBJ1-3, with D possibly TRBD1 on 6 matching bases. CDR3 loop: CASSLAGDGNTIYF. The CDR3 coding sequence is TGCGCCAGCAGCTTGGCAGGGGATGGAAACACCATATATTTT.